These 14 T cell receptor beta chains originate from one sample sequenced in a study of cytomegalovirus exposure and HLA in healthy donors. The PCR ran on 60 Vbeta and 13 Jbeta primers. Measured with immunoSEQ multiplex PCR; TCRdb has only the in-frame clones, and not every one. Recorded for this sample: about 160,000 clones. The sequenced sample consisted of PBMCs. The source is a woman between 55 and 75 years old in good health and CMV-seronegative.

The gene calls are TRBV30 and TRBJ1-6; D is unclear. Trimming pared 0 bases from V and 0 bases from J, leaving 6 bases between. The CDR3 extends over 15 amino acids. Per germline, CDR1 GTSNPN and CDR2 SVGIG (reference sequence). The CDR3 DNA is TGTGCCTGGAGTGTGGAGAGCTCCTATAATTCACCCCTCCACTTT. It specifies CAWSVESSYNSPLHF.

The V call is TRBV10-1, the J call TRBJ2-2; possibly TRBD1 for D (5 bases). CDR3 length: 15 residues. Germline V CDR1 and CDR2: WNHNN, SYGVQD (reference sequence). V was pared by 5 bases and J by 4 bases, with 14 bases between. As DNA, the CDR3 is TGCGCCAGCAGTAAGACAGTGAGTCCCACCGGGGAGCTGTTTTTT. Its protein is CASSKTVSPTGELFF.

The CDR3 DNA is TGTGCCAGCTCCCGAGGACAGGGCCGATTCGGGAATGGCTACACCTTC. It codes for CASSRGQGRFGNGYTF. This sequence joins TRBV27 and TRBJ1-2; TRBD1 matches at 8 bases. The CDR3 runs to 16 residues. Germline CDR1 reads MNHEY; CDR2 reads SMNVEV (reference sequence). The V gene end was trimmed by 8 bases and the J gene end by 6 bases; junction bases not matched to a gene: 17.

The chain is built from TRBV7-2 and TRBJ2-7; D is perhaps TRBD1 (6 bases). CDR3 length equals 15 residues. Germline assignment: CDR1 SGHTA and CDR2 FQGNSA. V gave up 1 base and J gave up 1 base, with 11 bases separating them. DNA for the CDR3: TGTGCCAGCAGCTTAGATGGACAGTCGTCCTACGAGCAGTACTTC. Protein product: CASSLDGQSSYEQYF.

This rearrangement joins TRBV11-2 to TRBJ2-7; D remains unclear. Trimming shortened V by 2 bases and J by 3 bases, and 8 bases separated the two germline ends. Germline loops: CDR1 SGHAT, CDR2 FQNNGV. The CDR3 loop spans 13 amino acids. DNA for the CDR3: TGTGCCAGCAGCTTACAGTGGTACTACGAGCAGTACTTC. Translation: CASSLQWYYEQYF.

The chain carries TRBV2 and TRBJ2-2, with 7 bases that match TRBD1. The CDR3 sequence is 14 residues long. CDR1 is SNHLY, CDR2 FYNNEI, per germline. Trimming took 7 bases from V and 1 from J; bases not matched to a gene: 3. The CDR3 here is CASKGQRNTGELFF. In nucleotides, the CDR3 is TGTGCCAGCAAGGGACAGAGGAACACCGGGGAGCTGTTTTTT.

The CDR3 DNA sequence: TGTGCCAGCAAGCAGGGTAACTATGGCTACACCTTC. Its translation is CASKQGNYGYTF. The chain has TRBV6-5 and TRBJ1-2; D may be TRBD1 (5 bases). This CDR3 contains 12 residues. V was trimmed by 7 bases and J by 1 base, leaving 7 bases between them. Germline V lookup: CDR1 MNHEY, CDR2 SVGAGI.

This rearrangement joins TRBV6-5 to TRBJ2-1; 7 bases align to TRBD1. Germline V gene lookup returns CDR1 MNHEY and CDR2 SVGAGI. The junction had 0 bases not matched to a gene; V was cut back by 2 bases and J by 5 bases. The CDR3 totals 13 residues. DNA for the CDR3: TGTGCCAGCAGTTACCAGGGGGACAATGAGCAGTTCTTC. This translates into CASSYQGDNEQFF.

The chain uses TRBV4-3 and TRBJ2-3; weak D call: TRBD2 (7 bases). The germline V and J ends were trimmed by 1 base and 4 bases, with 15 bases remaining between them. CDR1 LGHNA and CDR2 YSLEER come from the germline V gene. CDR3 length: 16 residues. CDR3 DNA: TGCGCCAGCAGCCAAGGAGCGCGGGGGCGGGCAGATACGCAGTATTTT. Its translation is CASSQGARGRADTQYF.

The V gene is TRBV5-4, the J gene TRBJ2-7, with D perhaps TRBD2 (5 bases). V lost 1 base, J lost 2 bases, and 10 bases lay in between. The CDR3 length is 14 residues. Germline assignment: CDR1 SGHNT and CDR2 YYREEE (reference sequence). CDR3 in amino acids: CASSLRGRTYEQYF. CDR3 nucleotides: TGTGCCAGCAGCTTGCGGGGTAGGACCTACGAGCAGTACTTC.

V and J are TRBV9 and TRBJ1-1; a weak D match, TRBD1 (5 bases). V lost 3 bases and J 0 bases, leaving 9 bases between the germline ends. CDR1 SGDLS and CDR2 YYNGEE come from the germline V gene. This CDR3 spans 14 amino acids. DNA for the CDR3: TGTGCCAGCAGCGACGTGGGGCTGAACACTGAAGCTTTCTTT. It codes for CASSDVGLNTEAFF.

The rearrangement joins TRBV6-5 to TRBJ1-2; D may be TRBD1 (6 bases). Germline V gene data show CDR1 as MNHEY and CDR2 as SVGAGI. The CDR3 length is 13 residues. V lost 6 bases and J 2 bases, leaving 10 bases between the germline ends. Here the CDR3 DNA reads TGTGCCAGCAGCGTACAGGGAAACTATGGCTACACCTTC. It is translated as CASSVQGNYGYTF.

The chain has TRBV27 and TRBJ2-1; D not certain. The V gene lost 2 bases and the J gene lost 4 bases, with 9 bases spanning the gap. The CDR3 contains 14 residues. The germline CDR1 and CDR2 sequences are MNHEY and SMNVEV (reference sequence). This CDR3 reads CASSLGGRYNEQFF. DNA of the CDR3: TGTGCCAGCAGTTTAGGTGGTAGATACAATGAGCAGTTCTTC.

The chain links TRBV5-6 to TRBJ1-1; no firm D call. The CDR3 extends over 13 amino acids. Germline values: CDR1 SGHDT, CDR2 YYEEEE. V was shortened by 4 bases and J by 1 base, with 8 bases between the two germline ends. CDR3 loop: CASSLLTNTEAFF. In DNA form, the CDR3 reads TGTGCCAGCAGCCTTCTAACGAACACTGAAGCTTTCTTT.